The 8 T cell receptor beta chains below come from one sample, sequenced in a study of PD-1 blockade in classical Hodgkin lymphoma. Relapses following autologous stem cell transplantation were seen in all patients, with brentuximab vedotin exposure varying. Here immunoSEQ multiplex PCR was the method, and the copy in TCRdb shows in-frame clones only, minus some. Of 130,000 to 150,000 clones listed, approximately 80% are singletons. This specimen was peripheral blood mononuclear cells (PBMCs), taken before the second cycle of nivolumab. The receptors stem from a human donor with classical Hodgkin lymphoma.

The genes are TRBV7-3 and TRBJ2-7; 8 positions match TRBD1. Germline V gene lookup returns CDR1 SGHTA and CDR2 FQGTGA. After removal of 3 bases from V and 5 bases from J, the junction contained 0 bases not matched to a gene. The CDR3 runs to 12 residues. DNA of the CDR3: TGTGCCAGCAGCTTGACAGGGGACGAGCAGTACTTC. The encoded protein is CASSLTGDEQYF.

The chain is built from TRBV5-1 and TRBJ2-3; 13 bases fit TRBD2. The CDR3 extends over 16 amino acids. Germline V gives CDR1 SGHRS, CDR2 YFSETQ. V lost 4 bases and J lost 4; bases outside the gene matches: 6. CDR3 loop: CASSPTGLAGADTQYF. DNA of the CDR3: TGCGCCAGCAGCCCGACAGGACTAGCGGGGGCAGATACGCAGTATTTT.

The rearrangement links TRBV10-2 to TRBJ1-3; D unclear. Per the germline V gene, CDR1 is WSHSY and CDR2 is SAAADI. V lost 2 bases, J lost 0 bases, and 2 bases lay in between. The CDR3 sequence is 13 residues long. The CDR3 loop reads CASSEHSGNTIYF. DNA of the CDR3: TGCGCCAGCAGTGAGCACTCTGGAAACACCATATATTTT.

J is TRBJ2-5 and V is TRBV10-3; D assignment may be TRBD1 or TRBD2 (5 bases each). V was cut by 0 bases and J by 1 base, with 9 bases left in between. This CDR3 spans 15 amino acids. Germline CDR1 and CDR2: ENHRY and SYGVKD. The CDR3 DNA follows: TGTGCCATCAGTGAGTCCTGGGACGCCCAAGAGACCCAGTACTTC. Its protein is CAISESWDAQETQYF.

As for this clone: The identical CDR3 is also encoded by other nucleotide sequences in the sample. This chain connects TRBV6-6 to TRBJ1-2; the D gene is possibly TRBD1 (5 bases). The CDR3 loop spans 12 amino acids. Trimming pared 6 bases from V and 5 bases from J, leaving 10 bases between. Germline-derived CDR1 and CDR2 are MNHNY and SVGAGI (reference sequence). CDR3 DNA sequence: TGTGCCAGCAGCCCAGGGTCTTATGGCTACACCTTC. This encodes CASSPGSYGYTF.

This chain connects TRBV28 to TRBJ1-4; D call uncertain. This CDR3 region has 14 residues. Trimming took off 4 bases at V and 0 bases at J, with 6 bases between the two ends. Germline V gene lookup returns CDR1 MDHEN and CDR2 SYDVKM. CDR3 sequence: CASSSPPTNEKLFF. The CDR3 coding sequence is TGTGCCAGCAGTTCTCCTCCAACTAATGAAAAACTGTTTTTT.

The chain employs TRBV27 and TRBJ2-7; D uncertain. Looked up from germline, CDR1 is MNHEY and CDR2 is SMNVEV (reference sequence). Trimming took off 6 bases at V and 2 bases at J, with 11 bases between the two ends. The CDR3 contains 13 residues. As DNA, the CDR3 is TGTGCCAGCAGCCCCTTAGGCCCCTACGAGCAGTACTTC. Translated: CASSPLGPYEQYF.

This rearrangement joins TRBV6-1 to TRBJ1-2; tentatively, D is TRBD1 (5 bases). The CDR3 consists of 12 residues. Trimming removed 6 bases at V and 5 bases at J, with 10 bases between. Germline assignment: CDR1 MNHNS and CDR2 SASEGT. The CDR3 region is CASSLDSYGYTF. The CDR3 nucleotides read TGTGCCAGCAGCCTCGACAGTTATGGCTACACCTTC.